This TCR beta chain is from a study of blood T cell repertoires in COVID-19. Study-level background: T cells, B-cell-depleted T cells, or PBMCs provided the cDNA or gDNA that served as material.

CDR1 and CDR2 (germline): SGHVS, FQNEAQ. Trimming took off 5 bases at V and 4 bases at J, with 16 bases between the two ends. The CDR3 has 15 amino acids. In the original workflow: Amplified reference gene primers provided the basis for estimating nucleated cell counts. This table comes from immunoSEQ multiplex PCR, and its TCRdb copy is limited to in-frame clones, with some not included. The DNA was the basis for D and trimming; V, J and clone size are from that table. The sample holds roughly 140,000 clones; over 70% are singletons and the top ten take 1.5% to 2.5%. The sequenced sample was peripheral blood. This receptor was taken from a woman aged 55-70 years with acute or convalescent COVID-19. V usage is TRBV7-8 and J usage is TRBJ2-3, with D perhaps matching TRBD2 (7 bases). CDR3 protein: CASSRGASLADTQYF. The CDR3 DNA sequence: TGTGCCAGCAGCCGGGGGGCTAGCTTGGCAGATACGCAGTATTTT.